A single sample is the source of the 24 T cell receptor beta chains below, sequenced in a study of cytomegalovirus exposure and HLA in healthy donors. Vbeta (60) and Jbeta (13) primers were used in the PCR. Profiling relied on immunoSEQ multiplex PCR, and the TCRdb table lists in-frame clones only, not all of them. In the table there are 130,000 to 150,000 clones, around 84% of which are singletons. Sample: PBMCs. These receptors were taken from a boy under 10 years old in good health and CMV-seronegative.

The count of this clone is one. The V gene is TRBV7-2, the J gene TRBJ1-1; TRBD1 is a possible D gene (5 bases). Per the germline V gene, CDR1 is SGHTA and CDR2 is FQGNSA. The germline V and J ends were trimmed by 5 bases and 11 bases, with 15 bases remaining between them. CDR3 length: 12 residues. For the CDR3, the DNA is TGTGCCAGCAGCCAGGCTGGGGGGTGGGCTTTCTTT. As protein: CASSQAGGWAFF.

The chain combines TRBV28 with TRBJ2-1, with 7 bases lining up with TRBD2. V shed 3 bases, J shed 10 bases, and the junction held 3 bases outside the gene matches. The CDR3 has 12 amino acids. Germline V gene sequence: CDR1 MDHEN, CDR2 SYDVKM. CDR3 bases: TGTGCCAGCAGTTTGATCGGGGGGGAGCAGTTCTTC. Its protein is CASSLIGGEQFF.

This chain joins TRBV29-1 and TRBJ2-1; 8 nucleotides agree with TRBD1. V dropped 7 bases and J dropped 9; count of bases not matched to a gene: 8. From germline, CDR1 is SQVTM and CDR2 ANQGSEA. The CDR3 is 12 amino acids. The CDR3 DNA reads as TGCAGCGCGAGGACAGGGTTATCTGAGCAGTTCTTC. This translates into CSARTGLSEQFF.

The rearrangement links TRBV4-2 to TRBJ1-4; 7 nucleotides line up with TRBD1. V gave up 3 bases and J gave up 4 bases; unmatched junction bases: 8. This CDR3 is built from 16 residues. Germline V lookup: CDR1 LGHNA, CDR2 YNFKEQ. CDR3 bases: TGTGCCAGCAGCCAGGGGACAGAAAGTTTTAATGAAAAACTGTTTTTT. Amino acid sequence: CASSQGTESFNEKLFF.

The CDR3 loop is CASSLSSSGGARETQYF. The CDR3 DNA is TGTGCCAGCAGCCTCTCGTCTAGCGGGGGGGCGAGAGAGACCCAGTACTTC. This chain uses TRBV11-2 with TRBJ2-5; 12 nucleotides align to TRBD2. The CDR3 has 17 residues. V lost 5 bases and J lost 4; bases outside the gene matches: 11. Germline V lookup: CDR1 SGHAT, CDR2 FQNNGV.

This chain uses TRBV15 with TRBJ1-4, with 7 bases lining up with TRBD1. Losses at the gene ends were 1 base for V and 5 bases for J; bases not matched to a gene: 7. The CDR3 covers 16 residues. Germline CDR1 reads LNHNV; CDR2 reads YYDKDF (reference sequence). The DNA for the CDR3 is TGTGCCACCAGCAGAGGGTGGGGACAGTCGAATGAAAAACTGTTTTTT. The encoded protein is CATSRGWGQSNEKLFF.

This sequence joins TRBV18 and TRBJ1-1; TRBD1 might be the D (5 bases). Trimming cost V 3 bases and J 3 bases, with 11 bases left between them. The germline V gene has CDR1 KGHSH and CDR2 LQKENI. This CDR3 has 14 residues. CDR3 nucleotide sequence: TGTGCCAGCTCACCTCTCGCCAGGGACACTGAAGCTTTCTTT. It is translated as CASSPLARDTEAFF.

For the CDR3, the DNA is TGTGCCAGCAGCCCCTCTGGGGCAGGGACTTATAGCAATCAGCCCCAGCATTTT. This translates into CASSPSGAGTYSNQPQHF. The rearrangement joins TRBV9 to TRBJ1-5; the D gene is possibly TRBD1 (5 bases). The CDR3 spans 18 residues. Germline V CDR1 and CDR2: SGDLS, YYNGEE. Trimming removed 4 bases at V and 0 bases at J, with 20 bases between. Drawing the rest from reference TRBV9 and TRBJ1-5, the complete variable domain is DSGVTQTPKHLITATGQRVTLRCSPRSGDLSVYWYQQSLDQGLQFLIQYYNGEERAKGNILERFSAQQFPDLHSELNLSSLELGDSALYFCASSPSGAGTYSNQPQHFGDGTRLSIL.

The chain links TRBV4-1 to TRBJ2-7, with 8 bases identical to TRBD1. CDR1 MGHRA and CDR2 YSYEKL come from the germline V gene. J gave up 4 bases and V 3 bases, and 8 bases lay outside the gene matches. The CDR3 is 15 residues long. In DNA, the CDR3 is TGCGCCAGCAGCCAGGGGGACAGGCTGATTTACGAGCAGTACTTC. This gives the protein CASSQGDRLIYEQYF.

V gene TRBV4-3 combines with J gene TRBJ2-1; 10 bases are shared with TRBD2. Germline values: CDR1 LGHNA, CDR2 YSLEER. Trimming removed 5 bases from V and 4 bases from J; junction bases left unmatched: 8. This CDR3 spans 16 amino acids. CDR3 coding DNA: TGCGCCAGCAGCTCAAGGGGACTAGCGAGTTACAATGAGCAGTTCTTC. Its translation: CASSSRGLASYNEQFF.

The rearrangement uses TRBV7-9 and TRBJ1-5; TRBD1 matches at 8 bases. The V gene end was trimmed by 4 bases and the J gene end by 7 bases; junction bases not matched to a gene: 3. Germline CDR1 reads SEHNR; CDR2 reads FQNEAQ (reference sequence). The CDR3 covers 13 residues. DNA for the CDR3: TGTGCCAGCAGCTCGACAGGGGTGCAGCCCCAGCATTTT. This sequence encodes CASSSTGVQPQHF.

The chain links TRBV7-6 to TRBJ1-1; 9 bases fit TRBD1. Germline CDR1 is SGHVS and CDR2 is FNYEAQ. V lost 5 bases, J lost 0 bases, and 10 bases stayed unmatched. The CDR3 covers 17 residues. The CDR3 region has the DNA TGTGCCAGCAGCATAAGGGACAGGGCGACCCTGAACACTGAAGCTTTCTTT. This gives the protein CASSIRDRATLNTEAFF.

The chain couples TRBV29-1 to TRBJ2-2; possible D gene TRBD2, 5 bases. The V and J ends lost 5 bases and 2 bases respectively, with 15 bases between them. The germline gives CDR1 SQVTM, CDR2 ANQGSEA. The CDR3 spans 15 residues. The CDR3 nucleotides read TGCAGCGTTAGGAGGACCAGATCAAACACCGGGGAGCTGTTTTTT. It encodes CSVRRTRSNTGELFF.

J is TRBJ2-7 and V is TRBV7-2; possibly TRBD1 for D (5 bases). The germline V and J ends were trimmed by 2 bases and 0 bases, with 5 bases remaining between them. The germline V gene has CDR1 SGHTA and CDR2 FQGNSA. The CDR3 runs 13 residues. The CDR3 nucleotides read TGTGCCAGCAGCTTAAGGGGCTCCTACGAGCAGTACTTC. Its protein product is CASSLRGSYEQYF.

The CDR3, as DNA: TGTGCCAGCAGCCCACAAAGGCGCAGCGAGCAGTACTTC. Its translation is CASSPQRRSEQYF. V usage is TRBV13 and J usage is TRBJ2-5; D uncertain. The end of the DNA fits TRBJ2-7 better, so the J call may be wrong. Germline CDR1 PRHDT, CDR2 FYEKMQ (reference sequence). The CDR3 length is 13 residues.

The V call is TRBV19, the J call TRBJ2-5; perhaps TRBD2 as D (6 bases). Trimming took 3 bases from V and 1 from J, leaving 15 bases between them. Germline values: CDR1 LNHDA, CDR2 SQIVND (reference sequence). This CDR3 contains 16 residues. The CDR3 DNA reads as TGTGCCAGTAGTATGAGGAGGGGTTTAAGCCAAGAGACCCAGTACTTC. Translation gives CASSMRRGLSQETQYF.

This sequence joins TRBV7-9 and TRBJ2-3; 11 bases map to TRBD2. There are 18 residues in the CDR3. The J segment lost 3 bases and the V segment lost 3 bases, leaving 11 bases of the junction unmatched. Germline CDR1 SEHNR, CDR2 FQNEAQ (reference sequence). This chain's CDR3 is CASSFLGPRLAGTDTQYF. Written as DNA, the CDR3 is TGTGCCAGCAGCTTTTTAGGACCTCGACTAGCGGGAACAGATACGCAGTATTTT. Full variable domain (remainder filled in from reference TRBV7-9 and TRBJ2-3): DTGVSQNPRHKITKRGQNVTFRCDPISEHNRLYWYRQTLGQGPEFLTYFQNEAQLEKSRLLSDRFSAERPKGSFSTLEIQRTEQGDSAMYLCASSFLGPRLAGTDTQYFGPGTRLTVL.

The rearrangement uses TRBV19 and TRBJ1-5; a possible D gene is TRBD1 (6 bases). The CDR3 is 15 residues long. In germline, CDR1 is LNHDA, CDR2 SQIVND (reference sequence). The V end lost 8 bases, the J end lost 0 bases, and 14 bases lay between the germline ends. CDR3 bases: TGTGCCAGTTGTGGACAGCCGTATAGCAATCAGCCCCAGCATTTT. Translated, it gives CASCGQPYSNQPQHF.

The chain links TRBV6-5 to TRBJ2-7; D is possibly TRBD2 (5 bases). The germline CDR1 and CDR2 sequences are MNHEY and SVGAGI. The CDR3 spans 14 residues. V was clipped by 5 bases and J by 3 bases, with 14 bases between them. CDR3 nucleotide sequence: TGTGCCAGCAGTACGGACTGGGCGATCTACGAGCAGTACTTC. This sequence encodes CASSTDWAIYEQYF.

The genes are TRBV10-3 and TRBJ2-1, with TRBD1 matching 9 bases. Looked up from germline, CDR1 is ENHRY and CDR2 is SYGVKD. This CDR3 is built from 15 residues. V was clipped by 0 bases and J by 12 bases; unmatched bases: 9. The CDR3: CAISESVPGQGPQFF. The CDR3, as DNA: TGTGCCATCAGTGAGTCGGTTCCCGGACAGGGGCCGCAGTTCTTC.

The chain carries TRBV29-1 and TRBJ2-5; 7 bases map to TRBD1. The CDR3 extends over 13 amino acids. The ends lost 6 bases at V and 2 bases at J; junction bases unmatched: 6. Germline V lookup: CDR1 SQVTM, CDR2 ANQGSEA. CDR3 in DNA: TGCAGCGTCCGGGACAGATCACAAGAGACCCAGTACTTC. Protein product: CSVRDRSQETQYF.

V is TRBV12-5 and J is TRBJ2-7, with 7 bases aligning to TRBD1. V gave up 1 base and J gave up 0 bases; unmatched junction bases: 6. The CDR3 is 16 amino acids. Germline CDR1 and CDR2: LGHNT and FRNRAP. This chain's CDR3 is CASGLDRQGSSYEQYF. CDR3 nucleotides: TGTGCTAGTGGTTTGGACCGACAGGGTAGCTCCTACGAGCAGTACTTC.

V usage is TRBV28 and J usage is TRBJ1-4; tentatively, D is TRBD1 (6 bases). The CDR3 has 15 amino acids. The germline V gene has CDR1 MDHEN and CDR2 SYDVKM. The V and J ends lost 5 bases and 8 bases respectively, with 18 bases between them. CDR3 region: CASSTPTGLVEKLFF. The DNA of the CDR3 is TGTGCCAGCAGTACGCCGACAGGACTGGTCGAAAAACTGTTTTTT.

V gene TRBV5-6 combines with J gene TRBJ2-1; D ambiguous. V lost 0 bases, J lost 2 bases, and 6 bases lay in between. Germline assignment: CDR1 SGHDT and CDR2 YYEEEE. This CDR3 has 14 residues. CDR3 in amino acids: CASSLAPAYNEQFF. For the CDR3, the DNA is TGTGCCAGCAGCTTGGCTCCAGCCTACAATGAGCAGTTCTTC.